Each of the 21 T cell receptor beta chains below was sequenced from the same sample in a study of cytotoxic CD8 clonotypes in ibrutinib-treated CLL. Assay used: immunoSEQ multiplex PCR; TCRdb lists only in-frame clones, some missing. The data hold over 65,000 clones, with under 70% observed a single time. The starting material was PBMCs, obtained after 12 months of ibrutinib treatment. These receptors were taken from a human donor with chronic lymphocytic leukemia.

This rearrangement joins TRBV18 to TRBJ1-6, with TRBD1 matching over 8 bases. V dropped 3 bases and J dropped 0; count of bases not matched to a gene: 10. Germline V gene lookup returns CDR1 KGHSH and CDR2 LQKENI. The CDR3 covers 19 residues. The CDR3 DNA follows: TGTGCCAGCTCACCGCAGGGGGCGGTCCGCAGCTCCTATAATTCACCCCTCCACTTT. Its translation: CASSPQGAVRSSYNSPLHF. The whole variable domain, remainder taken from reference TRBV18 and TRBJ1-6, is NAGVMQNPRHLVRRRGQEARLRCSPMKGHSHVYWYRQLPEEGLKFMVYLQKENIIDESGMPKERFSAEFPKEGPSILRIQQVVRGDSAAYFCASSPQGAVRSSYNSPLHFGNGTRLTVT.

CDR3 nucleotide sequence: TGTGCCAGCAGCTTAGGTAGTACAGGTCAGAACTATGGCTACACCTTC. It is translated as CASSLGSTGQNYGYTF. The chain uses TRBV7-6 and TRBJ1-2, with TRBD1 as a possible D gene (5 bases). CDR3 length: 16 amino acids. V dropped 1 base and J dropped 2 bases, with 14 bases sitting between them. Germline CDR1 and CDR2: SGHVS and FNYEAQ.

This chain uses TRBV12-5 with TRBJ2-6, with D possibly being TRBD2 (5 bases). The CDR3 covers 19 residues. Germline assignment: CDR1 LGHNT and CDR2 FRNRAP. Trimming shortened V by 3 bases and J by 0 bases, and 18 bases separated the two germline ends. As DNA, the CDR3 is TGTGCTAGTGGTTTATCGGTCGGGGTGGCGGACTCTGGGGCCAACGTCCTGACTTTC. This gives the protein CASGLSVGVADSGANVLTF.

The CDR3: CASSRMGLAGGDEQFF. The CDR3, as DNA: TGTGCCAGCAGCCGGATGGGACTAGCGGGGGGCGATGAGCAGTTCTTC. The chain couples TRBV2 to TRBJ2-1; 15 bases line up with TRBD2. J gave up 8 bases and V 6 bases, and 8 bases lay outside the gene matches. In germline, CDR1 is SNHLY, CDR2 FYNNEI. The CDR3 covers 16 residues. The variable domain in full, with the rest retrieved from reference TRBV2 and TRBJ2-1, is EPEVTQTPSHQVTQMGQEVILRCVPISNHLYFYWYRQILGQKVEFLVSFYNNEISEKSEIFDDQFSVERPDGSNFTLKIRSTKLEDSAMYFCASSRMGLAGGDEQFFGPGTRLTVL.

There are a few counts of this clone. This chain links TRBV5-1 with TRBJ1-2; possible D gene TRBD1, 6 bases. CDR1 and CDR2 from the germline V gene are SGHRS and YFSETQ. This CDR3 is built from 15 residues. Trimming left V 0 bases short and J 1 base short, with 10 bases between. CDR3 amino acids: CASSLVQGFNYGYTF. The CDR3 DNA is TGCGCCAGCAGCTTGGTACAGGGTTTTAACTATGGCTACACCTTC.

The V and J genes are TRBV5-1 and TRBJ1-2, with 9 bases that match TRBD1. The germline V gene encodes CDR1 SGHRS and CDR2 YFSETQ. J lost 4 bases, V lost 4 bases, and 14 bases had no gene match. The CDR3 length is 17 residues. The CDR3 sequence is CASSQGTGRAISYGYTF. CDR3 DNA: TGCGCCAGCAGCCAAGGGACAGGGAGGGCGATCAGCTATGGCTACACCTTC.

This sequence joins TRBV5-4 and TRBJ1-4; D remains ambiguous. The CDR3 covers 14 residues. Germline loops: CDR1 SGHNT, CDR2 YYREEE (reference sequence). Trimming took off 0 bases at V and 0 bases at J, with 3 bases between the two ends. This chain's CDR3 is CASSLGATNEKLFF. The CDR3 DNA follows: TGTGCCAGCAGCTTGGGAGCAACTAATGAAAAACTGTTTTTT.

This rearrangement joins TRBV7-8 to TRBJ1-4; D remains ambiguous. V lost 3 bases, J lost 4 bases, and 15 bases lay in between. Germline V gene lookup returns CDR1 SGHVS and CDR2 FQNEAQ. The CDR3 length is 16 residues. The CDR3: CASSLTPGANNEKLFF. CDR3 nucleotides: TGTGCCAGCAGCTTGACGCCGGGAGCCAATAATGAAAAACTGTTTTTT.

This rearrangement joins TRBV5-8 to TRBJ2-2; 7 nucleotides line up with TRBD2. The CDR3 has 17 residues. The germline CDR1 and CDR2 sequences are SGHTS and YDEGEE. V shed 3 bases, J shed 6 bases, and the junction held 14 bases outside the gene matches. The CDR3 reads CASSSIGSRGIAGELFF. The CDR3, as DNA: TGTGCCAGCAGCTCAATAGGGTCGCGGGGGATCGCCGGGGAGCTGTTTTTT.

The rearrangement uses TRBV6-5 and TRBJ2-1; 8 nucleotides align to TRBD2. After removal of 8 bases from V and 7 bases from J, the junction contained 7 bases not matched to a gene. Germline assignment: CDR1 MNHEY and CDR2 SVGAGI. The CDR3 runs to 13 residues. The CDR3 DNA reads TGTGCCAGCCAATCCGGGACTAGTAATGAGCAGTTCTTC. As protein: CASQSGTSNEQFF.

The chain carries TRBV19 and TRBJ1-5; TRBD1 matches 10 bases. V was clipped by 5 bases and J by 6 bases; unmatched bases: 7. The length of the CDR3 is 15 residues. In germline, CDR1 is LNHDA, CDR2 SQIVND (reference sequence). The CDR3 loop reads CASSSRDRGGQPQHF. In DNA, the CDR3 is TGTGCCAGTAGTTCCCGGGACAGGGGCGGTCAGCCCCAGCATTTT.

This clone was observed once. The genes are TRBV9 and TRBJ1-1, with TRBD1 matching 8 bases. The germline V gene has CDR1 SGDLS and CDR2 YYNGEE. The CDR3 contains 15 residues. The V and J ends lost 3 bases and 4 bases, in that order; junction bases with no gene match: 8. CDR3 residues: CASSARGRGSTEAFF. The CDR3 nucleotides read TGTGCCAGCAGCGCCAGGGGGCGCGGATCCACTGAAGCTTTCTTT.

This clone was detected only a few times. The rearrangement links TRBV7-2 to TRBJ1-1; 7 bases line up with TRBD1. This CDR3 has 12 residues. Germline V gene data show CDR1 as SGHTA and CDR2 as FQGNSA. The ends lost 5 bases at V and 12 bases at J; junction bases unmatched: 9. CDR3 loop: CASSVDRAGTFF. The CDR3 nucleotides read TGTGCCAGCAGCGTAGACAGGGCGGGAACTTTCTTT.

The V call is TRBV5-1, the J call TRBJ1-1; 9 nucleotides align to TRBD1. The trim removed 4 bases at V and 4 bases at J, leaving 8 bases unmatched. The length of the CDR3 is 15 residues. The V gene's germline CDR1 is SGHRS and CDR2 YFSETQ. CDR3 DNA: TGCGCCAGCAGCAGATCCGGGACAGGGCGCACTGAAGCTTTCTTT. This sequence encodes CASSRSGTGRTEAFF.

This clone was counted a few times. This sequence joins TRBV6-5 and TRBJ1-5, with D perhaps matching TRBD1 (6 bases). With 7 bases removed from V and 1 base from J, the gap between germline ends came to 11 bases. Germline lookup yields CDR1 MNHEY and CDR2 SVGAGI. CDR3 length: 14 residues. CDR3 DNA sequence: TGTGCCAGCAAGCCCGACAGGAGCAATCAGCCCCAGCATTTT. Its protein product is CASKPDRSNQPQHF.

This clone came up once. The CDR3 DNA reads TGTGCCAGCAGTCCAGGGGTCACAGATACGCAGTATTTT. The encoded protein is CASSPGVTDTQYF. V gene TRBV2 combines with J gene TRBJ2-3, with TRBD1 as a possible D gene (6 bases). Germline CDR1 is SNHLY and CDR2 is FYNNEI. The CDR3 has 13 residues. Trimming removed 5 bases from V and 2 bases from J, with 8 bases in between.

This clone occurred a few times. This chain links TRBV6-1 with TRBJ1-5; TRBD1 might be the D (6 bases). Germline-derived CDR1 and CDR2 are MNHNS and SASEGT. This CDR3 spans 13 amino acids. V was pared by 4 bases and J by 4 bases, with 8 bases between. DNA of the CDR3: TGTGCCAGCAGTGGTAGGGGGAATCAGCCCCAGCATTTT. Encoded protein: CASSGRGNQPQHF.

This clone is termed medium-sized. The genes are TRBV19 and TRBJ1-5, with D possibly being TRBD1 (5 bases). The germline V gene encodes CDR1 LNHDA and CDR2 SQIVND (reference sequence). Between the trimmed V and J ends, which lost 6 bases and 1 base, there was a span of 19 bases. The CDR3 runs to 17 residues. The CDR3 DNA reads as TGTGCCAGTAGCTGGACCGGGGCAGACTTAAGCAATCAGCCCCAGCATTTT. This translates into CASSWTGADLSNQPQHF.

The V call is TRBV4-2, the J call TRBJ1-2; tentative D call: TRBD1 (5 bases). The length of the CDR3 is 16 residues. V lost 1 base and J lost 4, with 16 bases in between. In germline, CDR1 is LGHNA, CDR2 YNFKEQ. In DNA, the CDR3 is TGTGCCAGCAGCCAAGTTGGGACCGACGTGAGCTATGGCTACACCTTC. This encodes CASSQVGTDVSYGYTF.

This chain connects TRBV19 to TRBJ1-1; D is unresolved. V was cut by 3 bases and J by 5 bases, with 4 bases left in between. This CDR3 is built from 11 residues. Germline CDR1 is LNHDA and CDR2 is SQIVND (reference sequence). The CDR3 region is CASSMTTEAFF. Here the CDR3 DNA reads TGTGCCAGTAGTATGACAACTGAAGCTTTCTTT.

This clone was counted a few times. CDR3 protein: CASSLGTGVLRYSNQPQHF. CDR3 nucleotides: TGTGCCAGCAGCTTGGGGACAGGGGTTCTACGGTATAGCAATCAGCCCCAGCATTTT. The chain employs TRBV5-6 and TRBJ1-5, with 9 nucleotides matching TRBD1. V lost 0 bases, J lost 0 bases, and 10 bases stayed unmatched. Germline V lookup: CDR1 SGHDT, CDR2 YYEEEE. The CDR3 totals 19 residues.